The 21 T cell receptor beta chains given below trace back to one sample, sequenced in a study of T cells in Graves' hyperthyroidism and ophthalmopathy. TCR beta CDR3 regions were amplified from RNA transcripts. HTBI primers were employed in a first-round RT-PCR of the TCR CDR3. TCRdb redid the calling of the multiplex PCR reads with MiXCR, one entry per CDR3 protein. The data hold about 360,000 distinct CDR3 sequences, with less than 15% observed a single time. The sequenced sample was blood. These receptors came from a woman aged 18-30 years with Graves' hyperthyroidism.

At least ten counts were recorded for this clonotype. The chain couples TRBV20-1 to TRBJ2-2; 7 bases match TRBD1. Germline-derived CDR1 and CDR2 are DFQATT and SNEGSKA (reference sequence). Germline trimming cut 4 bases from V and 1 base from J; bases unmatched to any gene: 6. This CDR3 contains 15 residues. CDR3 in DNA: TGCAGTGCTAACTCCGGGACAGTGAACACCGGGGAGCTGTTTTTT. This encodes CSANSGTVNTGELFF.

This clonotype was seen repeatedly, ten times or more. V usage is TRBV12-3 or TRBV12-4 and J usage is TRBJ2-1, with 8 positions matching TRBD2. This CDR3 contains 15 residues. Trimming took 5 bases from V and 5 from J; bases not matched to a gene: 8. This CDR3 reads CASSTFAGGDNEQFF. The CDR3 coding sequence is TGTGCCAGCAGTACCTTTGCGGGAGGAGACAATGAGCAGTTCTTC.

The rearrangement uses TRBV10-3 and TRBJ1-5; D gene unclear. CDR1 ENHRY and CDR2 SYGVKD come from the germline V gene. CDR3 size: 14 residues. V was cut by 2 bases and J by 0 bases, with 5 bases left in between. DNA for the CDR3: TGTGCCATCAGTGAGATGTATAGCAATCAGCCCCAGCATTTT. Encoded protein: CAISEMYSNQPQHF.

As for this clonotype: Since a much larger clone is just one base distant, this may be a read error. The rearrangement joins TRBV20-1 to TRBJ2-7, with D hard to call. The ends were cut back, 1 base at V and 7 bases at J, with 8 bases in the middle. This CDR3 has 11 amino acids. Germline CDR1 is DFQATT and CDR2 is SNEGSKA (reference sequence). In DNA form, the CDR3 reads TGCAGTGCTAGAGGGGCATCAGAGCAGTACTTC. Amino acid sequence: CSARGASEQYF.

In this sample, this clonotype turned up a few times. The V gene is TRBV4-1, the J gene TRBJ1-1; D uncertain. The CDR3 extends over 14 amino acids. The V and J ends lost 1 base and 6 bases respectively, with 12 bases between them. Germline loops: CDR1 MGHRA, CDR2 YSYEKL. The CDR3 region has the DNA TGCGCCAGCAGCCAAGGGCCCCAGGCCGCTGAAGCTTTCTTT. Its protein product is CASSQGPQAAEAFF.

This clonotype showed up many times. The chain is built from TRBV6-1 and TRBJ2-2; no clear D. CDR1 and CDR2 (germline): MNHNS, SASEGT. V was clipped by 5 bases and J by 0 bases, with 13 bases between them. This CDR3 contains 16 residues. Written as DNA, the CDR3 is TGTGCCAGCAGTTATTTGACGTACGCGAACACCGGGGAGCTGTTTTTT. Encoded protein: CASSYLTYANTGELFF.

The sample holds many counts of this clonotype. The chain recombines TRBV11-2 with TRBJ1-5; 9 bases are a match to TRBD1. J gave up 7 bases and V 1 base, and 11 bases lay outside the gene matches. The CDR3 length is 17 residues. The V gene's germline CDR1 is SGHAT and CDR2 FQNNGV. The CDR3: CASSLGAGDRAGQPQHF. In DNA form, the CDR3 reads TGTGCCAGCAGCTTAGGGGCGGGGGACAGGGCCGGACAGCCCCAGCATTTT.

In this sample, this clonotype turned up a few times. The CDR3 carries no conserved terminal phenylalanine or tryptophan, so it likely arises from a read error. CDR3 protein: CASSHGWSLEPQHL. The CDR3 DNA follows: TGTGCCAGCAGCCATGGGTGGTCGCTGGAGCCCCAGCATCTT. This rearrangement joins TRBV7-9 to TRBJ1-5; D is unresolved. CDR3 length: 14 residues. Germline CDR1 reads SEHNR; CDR2 reads FQNEAQ (reference sequence). Trimming took 5 bases from V and 8 from J, leaving 16 bases between them.

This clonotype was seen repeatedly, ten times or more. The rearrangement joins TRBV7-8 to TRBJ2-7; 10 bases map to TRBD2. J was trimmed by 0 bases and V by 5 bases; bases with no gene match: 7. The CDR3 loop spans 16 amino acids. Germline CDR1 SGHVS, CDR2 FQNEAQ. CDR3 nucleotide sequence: TGTGCCAGCAGCCCCCGGACTAGCGGATTCTCCTACGAGCAGTACTTC. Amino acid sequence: CASSPRTSGFSYEQYF.

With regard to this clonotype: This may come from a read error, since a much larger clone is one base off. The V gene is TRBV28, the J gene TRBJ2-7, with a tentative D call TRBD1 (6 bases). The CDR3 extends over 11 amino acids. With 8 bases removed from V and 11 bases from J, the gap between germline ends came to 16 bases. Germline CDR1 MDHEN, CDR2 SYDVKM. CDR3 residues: CASAGPGEKYF. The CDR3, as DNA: TGTGCCAGCGCGGGCCCAGGGGAGAAGTACTTC.

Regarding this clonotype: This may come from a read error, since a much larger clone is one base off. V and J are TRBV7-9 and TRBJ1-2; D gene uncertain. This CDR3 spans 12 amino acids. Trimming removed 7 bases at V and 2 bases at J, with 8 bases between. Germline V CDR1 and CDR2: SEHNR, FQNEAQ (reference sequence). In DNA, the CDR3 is TGTGCCAGCAACGAACAGAACTATGGCTACACCTTC. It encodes CASNEQNYGYTF.

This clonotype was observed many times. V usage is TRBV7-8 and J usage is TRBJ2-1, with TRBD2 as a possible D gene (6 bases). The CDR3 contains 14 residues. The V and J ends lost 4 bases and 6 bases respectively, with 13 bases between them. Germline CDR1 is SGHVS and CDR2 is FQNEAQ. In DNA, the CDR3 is TGTGCCAGCAGCTCACGGCGGGGCCCCAATGAGCAGTTCTTC. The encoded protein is CASSSRRGPNEQFF.

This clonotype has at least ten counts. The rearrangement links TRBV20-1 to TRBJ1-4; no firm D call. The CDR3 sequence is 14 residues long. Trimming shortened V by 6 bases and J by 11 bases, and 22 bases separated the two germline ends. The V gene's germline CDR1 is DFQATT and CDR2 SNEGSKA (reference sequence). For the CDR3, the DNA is TGCAGTGCCACAGAAGCGGGCCGGTCGGAGAAACTGTTTTTT. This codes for CSATEAGRSEKLFF.

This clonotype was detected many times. This chain's CDR3 is CASSDGLVRAYEQYF. In DNA form, the CDR3 reads TGTGCCAGCAGCGACGGACTGGTCAGGGCCTACGAGCAGTACTTC. V usage is TRBV7-8 and J usage is TRBJ2-7; D assignment may be TRBD1 or TRBD2 (5 bases each). The CDR3 runs to 15 residues. The V end lost 5 bases, the J end lost 2 bases, and 16 bases lay between the germline ends. The germline gives CDR1 SGHVS, CDR2 FQNEAQ.

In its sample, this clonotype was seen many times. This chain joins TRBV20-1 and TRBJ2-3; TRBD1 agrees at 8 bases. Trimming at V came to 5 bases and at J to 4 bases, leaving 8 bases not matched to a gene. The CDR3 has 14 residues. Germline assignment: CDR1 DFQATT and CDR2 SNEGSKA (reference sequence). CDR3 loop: CSAEDRAISDTQYF. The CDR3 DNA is TGCAGTGCTGAGGACAGGGCAATATCAGATACGCAGTATTTT.

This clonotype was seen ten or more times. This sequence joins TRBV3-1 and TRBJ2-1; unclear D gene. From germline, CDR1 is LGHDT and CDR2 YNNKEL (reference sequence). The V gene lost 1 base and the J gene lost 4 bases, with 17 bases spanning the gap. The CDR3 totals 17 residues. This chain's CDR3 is CASSQGAGASKYNEQFF. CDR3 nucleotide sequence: TGTGCCAGCAGCCAAGGGGCAGGTGCCAGCAAGTACAATGAGCAGTTCTTC.

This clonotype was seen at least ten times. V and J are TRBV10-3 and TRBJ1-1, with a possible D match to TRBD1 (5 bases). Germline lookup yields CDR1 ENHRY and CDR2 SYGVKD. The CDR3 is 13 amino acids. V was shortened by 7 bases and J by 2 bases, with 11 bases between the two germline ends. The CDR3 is CAITGVLNTEAFF. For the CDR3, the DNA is TGTGCCATCACGGGGGTTCTTAACACTGAAGCTTTCTTT.

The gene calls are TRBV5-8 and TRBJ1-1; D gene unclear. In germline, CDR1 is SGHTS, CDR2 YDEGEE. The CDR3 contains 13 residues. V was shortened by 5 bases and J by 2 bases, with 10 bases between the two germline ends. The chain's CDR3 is CASSRGSNTEAFF. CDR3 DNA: TGTGCCAGCAGTCGAGGATCCAACACTGAAGCTTTCTTT.

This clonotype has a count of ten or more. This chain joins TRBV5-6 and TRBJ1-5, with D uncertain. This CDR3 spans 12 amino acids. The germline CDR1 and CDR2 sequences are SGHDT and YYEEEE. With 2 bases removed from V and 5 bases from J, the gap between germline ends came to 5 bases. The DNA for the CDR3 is TGTGCCAGCAGCTTAGATGATCAGCCCCAGCATTTT. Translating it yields CASSLDDQPQHF. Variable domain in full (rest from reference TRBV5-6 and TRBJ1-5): DAGVTQSPTHLIKTRGQQVTLRCSPKSGHDTVSWYQQALGQGPQFIFQYYEEEERQRGNFPDRFSGHQFPNYSSELNVNALLLGDSALYLCASSLDDQPQHFGDGTRLSIL.

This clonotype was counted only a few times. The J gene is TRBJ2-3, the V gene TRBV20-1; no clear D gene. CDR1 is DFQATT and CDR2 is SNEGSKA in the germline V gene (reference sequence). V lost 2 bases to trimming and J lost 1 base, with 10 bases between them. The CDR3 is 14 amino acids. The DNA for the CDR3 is TGCAGTGCTAGACGGAACACCCGCACAGATACGCAGTATTTT. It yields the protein CSARRNTRTDTQYF.

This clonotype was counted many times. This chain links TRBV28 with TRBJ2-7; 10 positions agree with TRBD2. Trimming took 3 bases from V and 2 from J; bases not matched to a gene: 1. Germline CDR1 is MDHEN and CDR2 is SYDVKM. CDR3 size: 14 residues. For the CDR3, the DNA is TGTGCCAGCAGTTTTAGCGGGAGGACCTACGAGCAGTACTTC. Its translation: CASSFSGRTYEQYF.